This T cell receptor beta chain originates from a study of control samples from healthy donors and cancer patients. The repertoire was sequenced with immunoSEQ multiplex PCR; TCRdb's copy has only in-frame clones and lacks some. There are 40,000 to 55,000 clones in the sample; 70% occur only once, and roughly 18% lies in the top ten. The germline V gene has CDR1 SGHNT and CDR2 YENEEA. The length of the CDR3 is 14 residues. Deletions cut 5 bases from V and 6 bases from J, with 13 bases between. This sequence joins TRBV11-3 and TRBJ1-4; a possible D gene is TRBD1 (5 bases). The sequence was obtained from a male donor with melanoma. The sequenced material came from formalin-fixed, paraffin-embedded tissue. The CDR3 DNA sequence: TGTGCCAGCAGCCCCGCCGGGGGGGATGAAAAACTGTTTTTT. Encoded protein: CASSPAGGDEKLFF.